Following are 27 T cell receptor beta chains from one sample sequenced in a study of T cell changes during pregnancy in multiple sclerosis. Using immunoSEQ multiplex PCR, the repertoire was profiled, and TCRdb retains in-frame clones only, with some absent. The table records 80,000 to 100,000 clones, around 91% of them present only once. Sequences were derived from peripheral blood, sampled after pregnancy. These receptors originate from a female donor in good health, enrolled as a control in a pregnancy study.

The chain has TRBV19 and TRBJ1-5; 7 bases line up with TRBD1. This CDR3 contains 14 residues. After removal of 5 bases from V and 9 bases from J, the junction contained 10 bases not matched to a gene. The germline gives CDR1 LNHDA, CDR2 SQIVND (reference sequence). The CDR3 reads CASSPQGGLWPQHF. CDR3 in DNA: TGTGCCAGTAGTCCCCAAGGGGGCCTTTGGCCCCAGCATTTT.

The chain uses TRBV7-2 and TRBJ2-1, with no clear D. Germline-derived CDR1 and CDR2 are SGHTA and FQGNSA. The CDR3 loop spans 17 amino acids. Trimming took off 6 bases at V and 0 bases at J, with 18 bases between the two ends. The CDR3 here is CASRATGLSSSYNEQFF. DNA for the CDR3: TGTGCCAGCAGGGCTACGGGTCTATCAAGCTCCTACAATGAGCAGTTCTTC.

In DNA, the CDR3 is TGCGCCAGCAGCCAAAGACAGGGGGCCCTTGGTACGCAGTATTTT. This encodes CASSQRQGALGTQYF. The J gene is TRBJ2-3, the V gene TRBV4-3, with 10 bases matching TRBD1. V shed 2 bases, J shed 8 bases, and the junction held 7 bases outside the gene matches. Germline-derived CDR1 and CDR2 are LGHNA and YSLEER. The CDR3 is 15 amino acids.

The CDR3 region is CASSPSTAPNQPQHF. The CDR3 nucleotides read TGTGCCAGCTCACCATCTACAGCACCCAATCAGCCCCAGCATTTT. This chain uses TRBV18 with TRBJ1-5; D remains unclear. Germline V gene lookup returns CDR1 KGHSH and CDR2 LQKENI. The CDR3 runs to 15 residues. Trimming took 2 bases from V and 3 from J, leaving 11 bases between them.

This chain uses TRBV4-3 with TRBJ2-4, with TRBD1 matching over 10 bases. The V gene's germline CDR1 is LGHNA and CDR2 YSLEER. The length of the CDR3 is 15 residues. Germline trimming cut 2 bases from V and 9 bases from J; bases unmatched to any gene: 7. The CDR3 here is CASSQTRTGGAIQYF. In DNA, the CDR3 is TGCGCCAGCAGCCAAACAAGGACAGGGGGTGCCATTCAGTACTTC.

V usage is TRBV11-2 and J usage is TRBJ1-2; weak D call: TRBD1 (5 bases). The CDR3 spans 15 residues. V was pared by 5 bases and J by 3 bases, with 16 bases between. Germline V gene sequence: CDR1 SGHAT, CDR2 FQNNGV. In nucleotides, the CDR3 is TGTGCCAGCAGCCAATCTTTCGGGGGGGACTATGGCTACACCTTC. Translating it yields CASSQSFGGDYGYTF.

The chain uses TRBV4-3 and TRBJ2-1; TRBD2 aligns across 9 bases. The J segment lost 0 bases and the V segment lost 0 bases, leaving 9 bases of the junction unmatched. This CDR3 has 19 residues. Germline lookup yields CDR1 LGHNA and CDR2 YSLEER. The CDR3 nucleotides are TGCGCCAGCAGCCAAGACTTAGCGGGGGAGACCAGCTCCTACAATGAGCAGTTCTTC. Amino acids: CASSQDLAGETSSYNEQFF.

The chain is built from TRBV7-8 and TRBJ1-4; 8 positions agree with TRBD1. The V gene's germline CDR1 is SGHVS and CDR2 FQNEAQ. CDR3 length: 15 amino acids. The V and J ends lost 5 bases and 8 bases, in that order; junction bases with no gene match: 10. CDR3 loop: CASSMRQGQGEKLFF. CDR3 nucleotide sequence: TGTGCCAGCAGCATGCGACAGGGGCAGGGGGAAAAACTGTTTTTT.

This chain links TRBV9 with TRBJ1-6, with D possibly being TRBD1 (6 bases). Trimming shortened V by 3 bases and J by 5 bases, and 15 bases separated the two germline ends. Germline loops: CDR1 SGDLS, CDR2 YYNGEE. CDR3 length equals 16 residues. CDR3 DNA sequence: TGTGCCAGCAGCGCCGAAGCTACAGGGAATAATTCACCCCTCCACTTT. Translation gives CASSAEATGNNSPLHF.

This sequence joins TRBV9 and TRBJ1-1; D is unclear. Trimming cost V 0 bases and J 0 bases, with 9 bases left between them. The CDR3 spans 15 residues. The germline CDR1 and CDR2 sequences are SGDLS and YYNGEE. This CDR3 is CASSVGATLNTEAFF. In DNA, the CDR3 is TGTGCCAGCAGCGTAGGGGCGACGTTGAACACTGAAGCTTTCTTT.

This clone came up once. The rearrangement uses TRBV7-2 and TRBJ2-1; 10 positions match TRBD2. Per germline, CDR1 SGHTA and CDR2 FQGNSA. The V gene end was trimmed by 4 bases and the J gene end by 4 bases; junction bases not matched to a gene: 7. The CDR3 contains 16 residues. The CDR3 bases are TGTGCCAGCAGCTCCACACTAGCGGGGTATTACAATGAGCAGTTCTTC. Protein sequence: CASSSTLAGYYNEQFF.

This clone was picked up one time. The J gene is TRBJ2-2, the V gene TRBV19; 8 nucleotides match TRBD1. The CDR3 has 22 residues. Germline CDR1 LNHDA, CDR2 SQIVND (reference sequence). J gave up 5 bases and V 4 bases, and 27 bases lay outside the gene matches. This CDR3 reads CASSTLAKVSGQGPWATGELFF. The CDR3 DNA sequence: TGTGCCAGTAGTACCCTCGCGAAGGTGTCCGGACAGGGACCCTGGGCTACCGGGGAGCTGTTTTTT. Filled out from reference TRBV19 and TRBJ2-2, the complete variable domain reads DGGITQSPKYLFRKEGQNVTLSCEQNLNHDAMYWYRQDPGQGLRLIYYSQIVNDFQKGDIAEGYSVSREKKESFPLTVTSAQKNPTAFYLCASSTLAKVSGQGPWATGELFFGEGSRLTVL.

This chain joins TRBV4-2 and TRBJ2-1; 10 positions match TRBD2. The CDR3 contains 16 residues. With V trimmed by 0 bases and J by 4 bases, 3 bases remained unmatched. Germline V lookup: CDR1 LGHNA, CDR2 YNFKEQ. CDR3 DNA sequence: TGTGCCAGCAGCCAAGAGTCTAGCGGGGGTTACAATGAGCAGTTCTTC. Its translation is CASSQESSGGYNEQFF.

The chain combines TRBV7-9 with TRBJ1-4; D not resolved. Germline-derived CDR1 and CDR2 are SEHNR and FQNEAQ (reference sequence). V lost 4 bases and J lost 2, with 2 bases in between. CDR3 length equals 12 residues. In DNA form, the CDR3 reads TGTGCCAGCAGCTCTACTAATGAAAAACTGTTTTTT. Translated, it gives CASSSTNEKLFF.

The chain combines TRBV9 with TRBJ1-3, with 7 nucleotides matching TRBD1. V dropped 3 bases and J dropped 3; count of bases not matched to a gene: 3. Germline CDR1 SGDLS, CDR2 YYNGEE. This CDR3 has 14 amino acids. The CDR3 nucleotides are TGTGCCAGCAGCGCCGGGACAGATGGAAACACCATATATTTT. Translating gives CASSAGTDGNTIYF.

The chain carries TRBV4-2 and TRBJ2-1; 11 bases map to TRBD2. CDR3 length equals 13 residues. Germline trimming cut 5 bases from V and 9 bases from J; bases unmatched to any gene: 3. CDR1 and CDR2 from the germline V gene are LGHNA and YNFKEQ. CDR3 protein: CASSAGLAGEQFF. The CDR3 DNA is TGTGCCAGCAGCGCAGGACTAGCGGGTGAGCAGTTCTTC.

CDR3 loop: CASSIARTGNSNQPQHF. The CDR3 nucleotides are TGTGCCAGTAGTATAGCTCGGACAGGGAATAGCAATCAGCCCCAGCATTTT. The J gene is TRBJ1-5, the V gene TRBV19, with 8 positions matching TRBD1. The CDR3 spans 17 residues. Germline CDR1 LNHDA, CDR2 SQIVND (reference sequence). V was clipped by 1 base and J by 0 bases; unmatched bases: 5.

This clone was seen only once. The chain recombines TRBV4-3 with TRBJ2-7, with a tentative D call TRBD1 (6 bases). The CDR3 is made up of 17 amino acids. From germline, CDR1 is LGHNA and CDR2 YSLEER. Trimming pared 0 bases from V and 3 bases from J, leaving 18 bases between. CDR3 sequence: CASSQDPAGDAFYEQYF. The DNA of the CDR3 is TGCGCCAGCAGCCAAGATCCGGCAGGGGATGCTTTCTACGAGCAGTACTTC.

This chain links TRBV5-8 with TRBJ2-5, with 7 nucleotides matching TRBD2. This CDR3 is built from 14 residues. J gave up 3 bases and V 1 base, and 3 bases lay outside the gene matches. Germline V CDR1 and CDR2: SGHTS, YDEGEE. As DNA, the CDR3 is TGTGCCAGCAGCTTGCAGGGACTAAAAGAGACCCAGTACTTC. Residues: CASSLQGLKETQYF. The full variable domain, with the rest looked up from reference TRBV5-8 and TRBJ2-5, is EAGVTQSPTHLIKTRGQQATLRCSPISGHTSVYWYQQALGLGLQFLLWYDEGEERNRGNFPPRFSGRQFPNYSSELNVNALELEDSALYLCASSLQGLKETQYFGPGTRLLVL.

The V gene is TRBV9, the J gene TRBJ1-2, with D unresolved. Trimming removed 3 bases at V and 13 bases at J, with 13 bases between. This CDR3 has 11 amino acids. CDR1 SGDLS and CDR2 YYNGEE come from the germline V gene. The CDR3 here is CASSDRTGITF. The CDR3, as DNA: TGTGCCAGCAGCGACCGGACGGGGATCACCTTC.

This chain uses TRBV5-6 with TRBJ1-2; D is unclear. There are 18 residues in the CDR3. Per germline, CDR1 SGHDT and CDR2 YYEEEE. Deletions cut 0 bases from V and 8 bases from J, with 26 bases between. The CDR3 loop is CASSLGNPFSLMAGGYTF. In DNA form, the CDR3 reads TGTGCCAGCAGCTTGGGAAACCCTTTTTCCCTTATGGCGGGCGGCTACACCTTC.

The chain couples TRBV27 to TRBJ2-1; possible D gene TRBD2, 5 bases. Trimming removed 3 bases from V and 8 bases from J, with 14 bases in between. The CDR3 covers 14 residues. Germline CDR1 is MNHEY and CDR2 is SMNVEV (reference sequence). CDR3 residues: CASSFGKGFDEQFF. The CDR3 region has the DNA TGTGCCAGCAGTTTCGGGAAGGGCTTCGATGAGCAGTTCTTC.

The V and J genes are TRBV5-4 and TRBJ1-1; TRBD1 might be the D (5 bases). This CDR3 comprises 14 residues. With 4 bases removed from V and 1 base from J, the gap between germline ends came to 11 bases. Germline V CDR1 and CDR2: SGHNT, YYREEE (reference sequence). The CDR3 protein is CASSREGPNTEAFF. DNA of the CDR3: TGTGCCAGCAGCCGGGAGGGACCGAACACTGAAGCTTTCTTT.

This clone was detected once. V gene TRBV29-1 combines with J gene TRBJ2-1; 8 positions agree with TRBD1. The CDR3 totals 14 residues. The ends lost 4 bases at V and 5 bases at J; junction bases unmatched: 7. CDR1 and CDR2 (germline): SQVTM, ANQGSEA. The chain's CDR3 is CSVVLGTGDNEQFF. In nucleotides, the CDR3 is TGCAGCGTTGTATTGGGGACAGGAGACAATGAGCAGTTCTTC.

V and J are TRBV4-2 and TRBJ2-1; D may be TRBD1 (7 bases). The CDR3 consists of 16 residues. Germline CDR1 is LGHNA and CDR2 is YNFKEQ. Trimming took 4 bases from V and 6 from J, leaving 19 bases between them. The CDR3 DNA sequence: TGTGCCAGCAGCCTCAGCAGGGGGGCCACGGGCAATGAGCAGTTCTTC. This gives the protein CASSLSRGATGNEQFF.

This CDR3 reads CASGPTVNTEAFF. CDR3 bases: TGCGCCAGCGGACCGACAGTGAACACTGAAGCTTTCTTT. The chain combines TRBV5-1 with TRBJ1-1; possibly TRBD1 for D (5 bases). The V and J ends lost 7 bases and 0 bases respectively, with 10 bases between them. CDR1 SGHRS and CDR2 YFSETQ come from the germline V gene. The CDR3 is 13 amino acids. The full variable domain, its missing parts supplied by reference TRBV5-1 and TRBJ1-1, is KAGVTQTPRYLIKTRGQQVTLSCSPISGHRSVSWYQQTPGQGLQFLFEYFSETQRNKGNFPGRFSGRQFSNSRSEMNVSTLELGDSALYLCASGPTVNTEAFFGQGTRLTVV.

This clone has a single count. V is TRBV9 and J is TRBJ1-2; 7 bases are a match to TRBD1. Trimming at V came to 1 base and at J to 5 bases, leaving 11 bases not matched to a gene. This CDR3 comprises 16 residues. Germline CDR1 SGDLS, CDR2 YYNGEE. CDR3 in DNA: TGTGCCAGCAGCGTAAATGAAGGCTGGGACAGATATGGCTACACCTTC. Protein product: CASSVNEGWDRYGYTF. The full variable domain, its missing parts supplied by reference TRBV9 and TRBJ1-2, is DSGVTQTPKHLITATGQRVTLRCSPRSGDLSVYWYQQSLDQGLQFLIQYYNGEERAKGNILERFSAQQFPDLHSELNLSSLELGDSALYFCASSVNEGWDRYGYTFGSGTRLTVV.